The 25 T cell receptor beta chains listed next were all sequenced from one sample in a study of CXCR3-negative and CXCR3-positive naive CD8 T cells (dated by TCRdb to between 2019 and 2020). Sequencing used a NextSeq 550. The Human TCR Profiling Kit (MiLaboratory) was used to prepare UMI-labeled 5' RACE TRB cDNA libraries. TCRdb reprocessed the reads, and each CDR3 protein sequence is entered once, without DNA. This sample's listing comprises fewer than 50,000 distinct CDR3 sequences. About 1.6% of the sample comes from the top ten. The sequenced material came from naive CXCR3- CD8+ T cells from blood. Reading the label with the study, this specimen's cell subset or site is: CD45RO-CCR7+CD27+CD95- naive CD8+ T cells lacking CXCR3 (TNR3-). The receptor source for this set is a human donor in good health. Some clones in this sample may be carry-over from other donors' samples.

The chain couples TRBV27 to TRBJ1-2; TCRdb returns TRBD1, unconfirmable since there is no DNA. Germline V gives CDR1 MNHEY, CDR2 SMNVEV (reference sequence). The CDR3 consists of 12 residues. CDR3: CASSSGSYGYTF.

The chain links TRBV15 to TRBJ2-6. Germline V gives CDR1 LNHNV, CDR2 YYDKDF (reference sequence). The CDR3 is made up of 16 amino acids. The CDR3 loop is CATSREDGSGANVLTF.

The V and J genes are TRBV10-3 and TRBJ2-2; with no DNA, the TCRdb D assignment of TRBD2 cannot be verified. The CDR3 runs to 14 residues. Germline loops: CDR1 ENHRY, CDR2 SYGVKD. The CDR3 loop is CATPGGGTTGELFF.

The chain has TRBV24-1 and TRBJ2-1; the TRBD1 assignment by TCRdb is unverifiable without DNA. Germline V gene data show CDR1 as KGHDR and CDR2 as SFDVKD. The CDR3 has 15 residues. CDR3 sequence reads: CATQGAGEVPNEQFF.

The chain links TRBV12-3 or TRBV12-4 to TRBJ2-7; TCRdb's D call, TRBD2, is unchecked because there is no DNA. CDR3 size: 13 residues. CDR3 protein: CASSFSKGDEQYF.

The CDR3: CASSAGQGDYEQYF. The rearrangement links TRBV7-9 to TRBJ2-7; there is no DNA to check the TCRdb D call of TRBD1. The CDR3 consists of 14 residues. From germline, CDR1 is SEHNR and CDR2 FQNEAQ (reference sequence).

This sequence joins TRBV6-5 and TRBJ1-2; TCRdb reports TRBD1, a call that lacks DNA to check it against. CDR1 is MNHEY, CDR2 SVGAGI, per germline. The CDR3 totals 14 residues. Here the CDR3 reads CASSYSAGHYGYTF.

The chain carries TRBV7-6 and TRBJ2-1; the D call of TRBD1 rests on TCRdb alone, since no DNA is present to check it. Germline CDR1 SGHVS, CDR2 FNYEAQ. The CDR3 length is 15 residues. The CDR3 loop reads CASSWTGERDDEQFF.

The V and J genes are TRBV6-2 or TRBV6-3 and TRBJ2-7; as DNA is missing, the TRBD1 call by TCRdb cannot be tested. CDR1 is MNHEY, CDR2 SVGEGT, per germline. CDR3 length: 12 residues. CDR3 amino acids: CASRGQTYEQYF.

This clonotype ranks as medium-sized in terms of frequency. The chain joins TRBV2 to TRBJ1-1. The V gene's germline CDR1 is SNHLY and CDR2 FYNNEI. CDR3 length equals 11 residues. CDR3 amino acids: CASSDAGEAFF. The full variable domain, its missing parts supplied by reference TRBV2 and TRBJ1-1, is EPEVTQTPSHQVTQMGQEVILRCVPISNHLYFYWYRQILGQKVEFLVSFYNNEISEKSEIFDDQFSVERPDGSNFTLKIRSTKLEDSAMYFCASSDAGEAFFGQGTRLTVV.

CDR3 residues: CSALGGWTEAFF. The rearrangement uses TRBV29-1 and TRBJ1-1; TCRdb designates TRBD1, a call that cannot be tested without DNA. This CDR3 is 12 amino acids long. The germline V gene encodes CDR1 SQVTM and CDR2 ANQGSEA.

J is TRBJ1-3 and V is TRBV7-7. Germline V gives CDR1 SSHAT, CDR2 FNYEAQ (reference sequence). This CDR3 contains 15 residues. This chain's CDR3 is CASSLGTGSGNTIYF.

This chain joins TRBV15 and TRBJ2-1. Germline CDR1 LNHNV, CDR2 YYDKDF (reference sequence). This CDR3 comprises 13 residues. CDR3 protein: CATSREVGNEQFF.

The genes are TRBV11-2 and TRBJ2-3; TCRdb designates TRBD2, a call that cannot be tested without DNA. The CDR3 runs 12 residues. The germline V gene encodes CDR1 SGHAT and CDR2 FQNNGV. Here the CDR3 reads CASSWEADTQYF.

The rearrangement joins TRBV4-3 to TRBJ1-1; checking the TCRdb D call of TRBD1 is not possible without DNA. The CDR3 runs to 15 residues. Germline V gene sequence: CDR1 LGHNA, CDR2 YSLEER. This CDR3 reads CASSQDKAGDTEAFF.

The V and J genes are TRBV6-4 and TRBJ2-3; the D gene TCRdb calls, TRBD2, cannot be checked with no DNA. The length of the CDR3 is 14 residues. Germline-derived CDR1 and CDR2 are MRHNA and SNTAGT. The CDR3: CASSPTSGTDTQYF.

The gene calls are TRBV4-1 and TRBJ1-1; TCRdb's assignment of TRBD1 cannot be checked, as there is no DNA. Germline loops: CDR1 MGHRA, CDR2 YSYEKL. The CDR3 is made up of 16 amino acids. The CDR3 sequence is CASSQAFRDRNTEAFF.

V and J are TRBV9 and TRBJ1-2; TCRdb selects TRBD1, and the lack of DNA leaves this call unchecked. Germline V gives CDR1 SGDLS, CDR2 YYNGEE. The CDR3 runs to 14 residues. CDR3 residues: CASSAGQTNYGYTF.

J is TRBJ2-7 and V is TRBV29-1; TCRdb outputs TRBD1, but without DNA this stays unchecked. From germline, CDR1 is SQVTM and CDR2 ANQGSEA. The length of the CDR3 is 11 residues. CDR3 residues: CSVQDSYEQYF.

The chain has TRBV6-2 or TRBV6-3 and TRBJ1-6; TCRdb proposes TRBD1, but this gene call is untestable without DNA. This CDR3 has 14 residues. Germline V lookup: CDR1 MNHEY, CDR2 SVGEGT. CDR3: CASYRGRGNSPLHF.

The rearrangement links TRBV13 to TRBJ1-5; the D call from TCRdb, TRBD1, cannot be confirmed without DNA. The CDR3 consists of 14 residues. CDR1 and CDR2 from the germline V gene are PRHDT and FYEKMQ (reference sequence). The CDR3 region is CASSSGTENQPQHF.

V is TRBV9 and J is TRBJ1-2; the D call from TCRdb, TRBD1, cannot be confirmed without DNA. In germline, CDR1 is SGDLS, CDR2 YYNGEE. There are 16 residues in the CDR3. The CDR3 region is CASSAGSGTGENGYTF. The full variable domain, with the rest looked up from reference TRBV9 and TRBJ1-2, is DSGVTQTPKHLITATGQRVTLRCSPRSGDLSVYWYQQSLDQGLQFLIQYYNGEERAKGNILERFSAQQFPDLHSELNLSSLELGDSALYFCASSAGSGTGENGYTFGSGTRLTVV.

J is TRBJ2-6 and V is TRBV29-1. CDR1 is SQVTM, CDR2 ANQGSEA, per germline. This CDR3 contains 14 residues. CDR3 amino acids: CSAQWGSGANVLTF.

The chain uses TRBV3-1 and TRBJ1-2; the D gene TCRdb calls, TRBD1, cannot be checked with no DNA. Germline assignment: CDR1 LGHDT and CDR2 YNNKEL (reference sequence). There are 16 residues in the CDR3. The CDR3 loop is CASSQETGGMYYGYTF.

This chain joins TRBV7-9 and TRBJ2-7. CDR3 length equals 12 residues. Looked up from germline, CDR1 is SEHNR and CDR2 is FQNEAQ (reference sequence). The CDR3 here is CATSSPSYEQYF.